Listed below are T cell receptor beta chains from one sample, sequenced in a study of T-cell reconstitution after alpha-beta-depleted transplantation in children. TCRdb analysed the PCR reads with MiXCR anew, one entry per CDR3 protein. The sample records almost 500,000 distinct CDR3 sequences, about 11% being singletons. Sequenced material: PBMCs, taken before TCRalphabeta/CD19-depleted stem cell transplant. Receptors were obtained from a child aged 2 to 15 with inherited bone marrow failure, due to receive a stem cell transplant. CDR3s include the opening cysteine and the closing phenylalanine or tryptophan. A D gene is named only where the DNA matches it firmly.

d_call j_call v_call cdr3_aa
TRBD2 TRBJ2-7 TRBV5-1 CASSSLAGVTYEQYF
NA TRBJ2-3 TRBV6-1 CASRAEDTDTQYF
NA TRBJ2-3 TRBV20-1 CSALTHGDTQYF
NA TRBJ2-7 TRBV20-1 CSAHPGTTYEQYF
TRBD1 TRBJ2-7 TRBV7-6 CASSSFRGRGPYEQYF
NA TRBJ2-1 TRBV7-2 CASSLGVFNEHFF
NA TRBJ1-4 TRBV4-1 CASSRTRGEKLFF
NA TRBJ1-2 TRBV30 CAWSVWGGYTF
NA TRBJ1-1 TRBV2 CASSEAQGTEAFF
NA TRBJ2-2 TRBV6-2/TRBV6-3 CASSSPERTNTGELFF
NA TRBJ2-4 TRBV30 CAWSGASELAKNIQYF
NA TRBJ2-7 TRBV7-2 CASSQMSGEQYF
NA TRBJ2-2 TRBV7-1 CASSSGLPSGELFF
NA TRBJ1-1 TRBV6-5 CASSYSGFTPEAFF
NA TRBJ2-7 TRBV9 CASSNNPSSASQYEQYF
TRBD1 TRBJ2-1 TRBV7-9 CASSPLGQGAYYNEQFF
TRBD2 TRBJ2-7 TRBV11-2 CASSLFSGASGADEQYF
TRBD2 TRBJ2-1 TRBV27 CASSLEDPGLAGVYNEQFF
TRBD1 TRBJ2-7 TRBV12-3/TRBV12-4 CASSSRGQGYEQYF
NA TRBJ2-7 TRBV4-3 CASSQDWEQTEQYF
TRBD2 TRBJ2-1 TRBV27 CASSLSASGSYNEQFF
TRBD2 TRBJ2-3 TRBV24-1 CATSEPGGDTQYF
TRBD2 TRBJ2-2 TRBV11-2 CASSLTSGRYTGELFF
NA TRBJ2-3 TRBV5-1 CASSLGAGKGADTQYF
TRBD2 TRBJ2-1 TRBV6-2/TRBV6-3 CASSIAGAYNEQFF
TRBD1 TRBJ1-5 TRBV19 CASRPTGTGGNQPQHF
TRBD2 TRBJ2-5 TRBV20-1 CSARDLAGVGETQYF
NA TRBJ1-1 TRBV5-1 CASSLVEGGDTEAFF
TRBD2 TRBJ2-1 TRBV9 CASSVRLAYNEQFF
TRBD1 TRBJ2-7 TRBV27 CASSRRAGTGYEQYF
TRBD1 TRBJ1-5 TRBV20-1 CSANVNRGEPQHF
NA TRBJ2-5 TRBV4-2 CASSHSVARTLQETQYF
TRBD2 TRBJ2-1 TRBV6-5 CASSPRLAGDFREQFF
TRBD1 TRBJ2-7 TRBV19 CASSDAGQDPYEQYF
NA TRBJ2-3 TRBV7-2 CASSSQGGEDTQYF
NA TRBJ1-4 TRBV30 CACDGLGEKLFF
TRBD1 TRBJ2-7 TRBV3-1 CASSQDPGGYEQYF
NA TRBJ2-1 TRBV30 CAWSVGNYNEQFF
TRBD2 TRBJ2-7 TRBV20-1 CSARKLAGDPRGEQYF
NA TRBJ2-1 TRBV28 CASSFSGMGGNEQFF